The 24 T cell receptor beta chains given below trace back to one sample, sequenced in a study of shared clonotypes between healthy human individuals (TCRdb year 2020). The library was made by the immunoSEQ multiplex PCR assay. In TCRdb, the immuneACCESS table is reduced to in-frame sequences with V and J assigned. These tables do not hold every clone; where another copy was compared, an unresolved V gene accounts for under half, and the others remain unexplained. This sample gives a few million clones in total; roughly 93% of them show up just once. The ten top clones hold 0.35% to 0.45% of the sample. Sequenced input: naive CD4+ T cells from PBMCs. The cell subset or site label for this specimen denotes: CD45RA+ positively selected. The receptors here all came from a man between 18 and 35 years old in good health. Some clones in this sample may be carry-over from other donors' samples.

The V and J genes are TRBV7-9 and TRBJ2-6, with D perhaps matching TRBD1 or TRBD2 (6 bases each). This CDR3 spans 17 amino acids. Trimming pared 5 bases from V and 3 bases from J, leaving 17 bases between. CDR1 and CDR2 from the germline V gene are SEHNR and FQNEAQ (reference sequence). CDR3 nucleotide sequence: TGTGCCAGCAGCGGCACCATCGGGGGCATTGGGGCCAACGTCCTGACTTTC. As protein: CASSGTIGGIGANVLTF.

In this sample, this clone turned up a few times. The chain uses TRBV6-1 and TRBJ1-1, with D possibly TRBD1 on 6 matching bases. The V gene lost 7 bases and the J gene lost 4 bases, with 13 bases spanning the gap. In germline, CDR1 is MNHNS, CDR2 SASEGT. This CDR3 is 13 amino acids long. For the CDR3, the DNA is TGTGCCAGCATTGTGGCAGGGGCCACTGAAGCTTTCTTT. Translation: CASIVAGATEAFF.

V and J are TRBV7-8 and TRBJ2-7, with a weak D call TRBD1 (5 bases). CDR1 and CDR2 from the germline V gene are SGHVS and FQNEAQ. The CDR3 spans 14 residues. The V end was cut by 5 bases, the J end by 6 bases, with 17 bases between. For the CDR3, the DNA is TGTGCCAGCAGCCCCACTCTGGACACCTCCGAGCAGTACTTC. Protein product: CASSPTLDTSEQYF.

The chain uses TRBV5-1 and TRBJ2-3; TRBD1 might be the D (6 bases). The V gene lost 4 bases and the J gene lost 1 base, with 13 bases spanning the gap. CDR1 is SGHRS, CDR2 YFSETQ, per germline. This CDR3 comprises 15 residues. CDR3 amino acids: CASSGYRVGTDTQYF. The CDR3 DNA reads TGCGCCAGCAGCGGGTACAGGGTAGGCACAGATACGCAGTATTTT.

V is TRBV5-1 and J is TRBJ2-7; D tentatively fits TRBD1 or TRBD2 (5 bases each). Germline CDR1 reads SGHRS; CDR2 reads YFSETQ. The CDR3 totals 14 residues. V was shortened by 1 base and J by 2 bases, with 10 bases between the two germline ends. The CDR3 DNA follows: TGCGCCAGCAGCTTGACTTGGGGACCCTACGAGCAGTACTTC. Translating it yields CASSLTWGPYEQYF.

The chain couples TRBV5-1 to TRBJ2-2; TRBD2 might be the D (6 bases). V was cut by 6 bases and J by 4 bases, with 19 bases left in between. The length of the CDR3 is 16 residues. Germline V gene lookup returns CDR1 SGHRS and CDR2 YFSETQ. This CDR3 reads CASTPAGGLSTGELFF. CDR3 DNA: TGCGCCAGCACTCCTGCCGGGGGTCTGAGCACCGGGGAGCTGTTTTTT.

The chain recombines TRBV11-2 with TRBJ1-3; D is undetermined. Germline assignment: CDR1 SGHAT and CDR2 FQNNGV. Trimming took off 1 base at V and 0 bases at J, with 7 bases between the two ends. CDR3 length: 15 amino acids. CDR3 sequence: CASSLVQFSGNTIYF. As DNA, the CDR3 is TGTGCCAGCAGCTTAGTACAGTTCTCTGGAAACACCATATATTTT. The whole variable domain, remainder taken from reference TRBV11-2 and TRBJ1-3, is EAGVAQSPRYKIIEKRQSVAFWCNPISGHATLYWYQQILGQGPKLLIQFQNNGVVDDSQLPKDRFSAERLKGVDSTLKIQPAKLEDSAVYLCASSLVQFSGNTIYFGEGSWLTVV.

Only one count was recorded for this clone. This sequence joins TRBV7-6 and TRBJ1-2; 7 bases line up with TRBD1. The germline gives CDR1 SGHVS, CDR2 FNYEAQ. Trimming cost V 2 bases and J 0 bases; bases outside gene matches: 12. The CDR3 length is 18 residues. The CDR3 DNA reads TGTGCCAGCAGCTTATTTGGGACAGCTCTCGAAGCTAACTATGGCTACACCTTC. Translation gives CASSLFGTALEANYGYTF.

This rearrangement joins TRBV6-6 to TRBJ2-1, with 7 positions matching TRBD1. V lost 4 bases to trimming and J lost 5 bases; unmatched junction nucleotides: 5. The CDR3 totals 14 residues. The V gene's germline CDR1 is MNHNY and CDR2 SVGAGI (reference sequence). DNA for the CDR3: TGTGCCAGCAGTTCATATACAGGGGACAATGAGCAGTTCTTC. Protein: CASSSYTGDNEQFF.

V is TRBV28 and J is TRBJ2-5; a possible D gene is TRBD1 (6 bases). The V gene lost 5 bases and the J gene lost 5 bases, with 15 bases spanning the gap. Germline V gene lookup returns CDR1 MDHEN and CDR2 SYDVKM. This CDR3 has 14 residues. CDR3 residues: CASSPLGATETQYF. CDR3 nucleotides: TGTGCCAGCAGTCCCTTGGGGGCGACGGAGACCCAGTACTTC.

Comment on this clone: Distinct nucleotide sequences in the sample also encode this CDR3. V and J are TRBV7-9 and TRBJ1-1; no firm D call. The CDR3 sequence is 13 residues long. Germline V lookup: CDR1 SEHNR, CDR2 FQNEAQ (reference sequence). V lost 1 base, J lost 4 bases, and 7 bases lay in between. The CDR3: CASSLEGSTEAFF. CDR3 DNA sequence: TGTGCCAGCAGCTTAGAAGGTAGCACTGAAGCTTTCTTT.

The CDR3 protein is CAASGQGFTGELFF. DNA of the CDR3: TGTGCCGCCTCGGGACAGGGTTTCACCGGGGAGCTGTTTTTT. This rearrangement joins TRBV19 to TRBJ2-2; 9 nucleotides align to TRBD1. Germline V CDR1 and CDR2: LNHDA, SQIVND (reference sequence). The CDR3 totals 14 residues. The ends lost 11 bases at V and 4 bases at J; junction bases unmatched: 8.

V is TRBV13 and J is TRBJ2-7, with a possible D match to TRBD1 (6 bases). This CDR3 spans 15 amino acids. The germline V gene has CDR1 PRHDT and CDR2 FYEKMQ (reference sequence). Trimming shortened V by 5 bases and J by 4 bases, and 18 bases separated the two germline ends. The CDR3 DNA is TGTGCCAGCAGCCCAGGGGACAATCAGATTTACGAGCAGTACTTC. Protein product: CASSPGDNQIYEQYF. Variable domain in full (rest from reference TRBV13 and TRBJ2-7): AAGVIQSPRHLIKEKRETATLKCYPIPRHDTVYWYQQGPGQDPQFLISFYEKMQSDKGSIPDRFSAQQFSDYHSELNMSSLELGDSALYFCASSPGDNQIYEQYFGPGTRLTVT.

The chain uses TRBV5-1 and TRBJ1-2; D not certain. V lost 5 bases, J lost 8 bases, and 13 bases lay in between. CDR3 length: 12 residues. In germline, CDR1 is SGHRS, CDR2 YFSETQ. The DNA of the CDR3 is TGCGCCAGCAGTTCCGCGGGCAGCGGCTACACCTTC. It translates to CASSSAGSGYTF.

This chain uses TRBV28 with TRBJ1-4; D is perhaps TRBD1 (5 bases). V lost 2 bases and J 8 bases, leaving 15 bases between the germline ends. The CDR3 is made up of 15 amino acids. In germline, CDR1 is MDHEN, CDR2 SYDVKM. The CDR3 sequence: CASSLRGGTEEKLFF. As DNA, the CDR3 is TGTGCCAGCAGTTTACGAGGTGGGACCGAGGAAAAACTGTTTTTT.

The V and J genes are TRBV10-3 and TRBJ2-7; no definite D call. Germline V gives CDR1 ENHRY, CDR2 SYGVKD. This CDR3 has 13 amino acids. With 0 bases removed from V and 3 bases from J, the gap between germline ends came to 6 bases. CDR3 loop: CAISESNGYEQYF. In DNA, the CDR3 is TGTGCCATCAGTGAGTCGAACGGCTACGAGCAGTACTTC.

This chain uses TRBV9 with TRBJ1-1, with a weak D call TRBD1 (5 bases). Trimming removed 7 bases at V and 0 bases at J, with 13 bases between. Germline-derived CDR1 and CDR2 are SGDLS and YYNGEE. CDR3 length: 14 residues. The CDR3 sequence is CASRPRQMNTEAFF. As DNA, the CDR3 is TGTGCCAGCCGACCACGACAGATGAACACTGAAGCTTTCTTT.

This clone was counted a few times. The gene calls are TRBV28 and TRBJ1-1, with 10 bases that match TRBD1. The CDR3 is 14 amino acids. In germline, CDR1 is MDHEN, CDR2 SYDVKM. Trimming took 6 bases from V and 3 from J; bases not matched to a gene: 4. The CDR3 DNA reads TGTGCCAGCAGCTCGGGACAGGGGTACACTGAAGCTTTCTTT. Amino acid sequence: CASSSGQGYTEAFF.

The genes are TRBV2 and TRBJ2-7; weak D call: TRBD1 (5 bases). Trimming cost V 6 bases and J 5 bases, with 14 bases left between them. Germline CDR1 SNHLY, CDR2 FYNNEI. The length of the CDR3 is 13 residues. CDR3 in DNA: TGTGCCAGCAGCCGGTCCAGGGCCCACGAGCAGTACTTC. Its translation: CASSRSRAHEQYF.

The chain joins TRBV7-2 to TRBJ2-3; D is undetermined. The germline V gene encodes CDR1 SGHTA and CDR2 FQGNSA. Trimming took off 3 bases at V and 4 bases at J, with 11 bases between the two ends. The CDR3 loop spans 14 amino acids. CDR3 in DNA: TGTGCCAGCAGCTTGGCAGGCCCCGCAGATACGCAGTATTTT. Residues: CASSLAGPADTQYF.

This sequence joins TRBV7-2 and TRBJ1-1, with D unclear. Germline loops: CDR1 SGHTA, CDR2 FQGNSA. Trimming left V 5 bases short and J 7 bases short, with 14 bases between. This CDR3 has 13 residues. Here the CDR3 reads CASSPYSKDEAFF. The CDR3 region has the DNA TGTGCCAGCAGCCCTTACAGCAAGGATGAAGCTTTCTTT.

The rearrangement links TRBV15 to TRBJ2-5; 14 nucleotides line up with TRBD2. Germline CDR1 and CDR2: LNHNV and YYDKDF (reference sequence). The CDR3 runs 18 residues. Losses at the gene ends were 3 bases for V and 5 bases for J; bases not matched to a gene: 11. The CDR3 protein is CATSSQMGLAGDRETQYF. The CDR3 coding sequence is TGTGCCACCAGCAGTCAGATGGGACTAGCGGGAGATCGCGAGACCCAGTACTTC. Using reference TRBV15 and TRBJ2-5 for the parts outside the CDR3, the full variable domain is DAMVIQNPRYQVTQFGKPVTLSCSQTLNHNVMYWYQQKSSQAPKLLFHYYDKDFNNEADTPDNFQSRRPNTSFCFLDIRSPGLGDTAMYLCATSSQMGLAGDRETQYFGPGTRLLVL.

The CDR3 reads CASSSLERDGNPYEQYF. CDR3 nucleotides: TGTGCCAGCAGTTCCCTAGAAAGGGACGGTAATCCCTACGAGCAGTACTTC. The gene calls are TRBV27 and TRBJ2-7; D is tentatively TRBD1 or TRBD2 (5 bases each). The CDR3 has 17 residues. Between the trimmed V and J ends, which lost 4 bases and 2 bases, there was a span of 21 bases. CDR1 and CDR2 (germline): MNHEY, SMNVEV (reference sequence).

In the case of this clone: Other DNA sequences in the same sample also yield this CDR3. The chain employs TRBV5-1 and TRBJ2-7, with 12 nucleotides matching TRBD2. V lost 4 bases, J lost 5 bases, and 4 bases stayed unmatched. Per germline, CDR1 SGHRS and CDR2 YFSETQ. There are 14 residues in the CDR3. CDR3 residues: CASSQTSGSHEQYF. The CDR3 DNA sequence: TGCGCCAGCAGCCAGACTAGCGGGAGCCACGAGCAGTACTTC.